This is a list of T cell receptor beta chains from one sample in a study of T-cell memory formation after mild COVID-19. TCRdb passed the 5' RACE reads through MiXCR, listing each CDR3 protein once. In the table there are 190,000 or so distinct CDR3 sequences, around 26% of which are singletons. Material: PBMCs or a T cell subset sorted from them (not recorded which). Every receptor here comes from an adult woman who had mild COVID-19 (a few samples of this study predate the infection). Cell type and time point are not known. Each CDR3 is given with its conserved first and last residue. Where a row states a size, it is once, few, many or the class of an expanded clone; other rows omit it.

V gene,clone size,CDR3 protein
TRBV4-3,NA,CASSQDGQGTDTQYF
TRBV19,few,CASSRGKSNQPQHF
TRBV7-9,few,CASSQTGQGAEAFF
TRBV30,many,CAWRETGFVPGELFF
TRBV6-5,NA,CASRRRGSNQPQHF
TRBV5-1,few,CASSFGQGAPGELFF
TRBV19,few,CATEEGAGNTGELFF
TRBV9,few,CASSVAGGTYNEQFF
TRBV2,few,CASRSGGALGTQYF
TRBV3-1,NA,CASSQAAGISYNEQFF
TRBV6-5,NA,CASRRSGTDYEQYF
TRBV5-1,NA,CASSLTTEPRPLHF
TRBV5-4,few,CASSLGQTKDEQFF
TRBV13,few,CASSLGGRAGYEQYF
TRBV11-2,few,CASSSPSEDREVGGFQETQYF
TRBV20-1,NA,CSASPGQGGNYEQYF
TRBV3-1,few,CASSQGWAHTEAFF
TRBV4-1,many,CASSQGGGFGGYTF
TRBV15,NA,CATSIPTGGRAHSTDTQYF
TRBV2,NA,CASSELSGTYNEQFF
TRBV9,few,CASNKDRSNYGYTF
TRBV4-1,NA,CASSQGRAYEQYF
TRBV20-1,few,CSARISGTSTDTQYF
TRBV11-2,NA,CASSQGEGIGGYTF
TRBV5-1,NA,CASSLVGDGLTEAFF
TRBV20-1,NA,CSVVGPYEQYF
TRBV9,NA,CASSVELGVTQYF
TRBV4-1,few,CASSQDYGAGYYGYTF
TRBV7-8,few,CASSLRLDTYEQYF
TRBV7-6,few,CASSLPPGQAKDTQYF
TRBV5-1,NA,CASQSSYEQYF
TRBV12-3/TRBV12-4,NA,CASSLGGALSKPQHF
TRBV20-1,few,CSATSRGANEQFF
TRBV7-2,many,CASSPGPGRGTGNTIYF
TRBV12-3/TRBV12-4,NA,CASSLDRSGNIQYF
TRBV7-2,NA,CASSYIIGEGGSYEQYF
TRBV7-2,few,CASSLETGPRNIYEQYF
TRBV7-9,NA,CASSLGLQEGYTF
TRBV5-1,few,CASSSLTRDYEQYF
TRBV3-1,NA,CASSPGLGLPAKNIQYF
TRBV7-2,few,CASSFSESTDTQYF
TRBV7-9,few,CASSLRTSGETQYF
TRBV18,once,CASSPPGEAGATNEKLFF
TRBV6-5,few,CASSFSGDGYTF
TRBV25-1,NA,CASSEWRGRDVLDEQFF
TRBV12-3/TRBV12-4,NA,CASSYTGGRQPQHF
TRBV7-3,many,CASSKRSSGRTDTQYF